A single sample gave rise to the 6 T cell receptor beta chains below, sequenced in a study of blood T cell repertoires in COVID-19. Assay: immunoSEQ multiplex PCR; the TCRdb copy retains only in-frame clones and omits some. The sample holds around 100,000 clones, more than 75% seen once. The sequencing input was peripheral blood. The receptors stem from a man between 60 and 75 years old with active or convalescent COVID-19.

This clone was detected only once. The chain is built from TRBV5-6 and TRBJ2-5; tentatively, D is TRBD1 (5 bases). The V gene lost 3 bases and the J gene lost 2 bases, with 11 bases spanning the gap. Germline V CDR1 and CDR2: SGHDT, YYEEEE. CDR3 size: 14 residues. CDR3 residues: CASSSRQSQETQYF. CDR3 coding DNA: TGTGCCAGCAGCTCTCGACAGAGTCAAGAGACCCAGTACTTC.

The chain links TRBV19 to TRBJ2-3, with 7 bases matching TRBD1. The CDR3 sequence is 15 residues long. Germline CDR1 LNHDA, CDR2 SQIVND (reference sequence). J gave up 9 bases and V 6 bases, and 15 bases lay outside the gene matches. In DNA, the CDR3 is TGTGCCAGTAGCACGGTCCGACAGGGCTCCTTAACGCAGTATTTT. This sequence encodes CASSTVRQGSLTQYF.

This rearrangement joins TRBV11-2 to TRBJ2-7, with TRBD2 identical over 7 bases. The CDR3 contains 14 residues. Germline loops: CDR1 SGHAT, CDR2 FQNNGV. V was clipped by 5 bases and J by 2 bases; unmatched bases: 6. The CDR3 DNA reads TGTGCCAGCAGCGGCCGAGCGGGGCCCTACGAGCAGTACTTC. Translated: CASSGRAGPYEQYF.

V and J are TRBV24-1 and TRBJ1-5; weak D call: TRBD1 (5 bases). The V end was cut by 4 bases, the J end by 0 bases, with 12 bases between. This CDR3 is 16 amino acids long. Germline V CDR1 and CDR2: KGHDR, SFDVKD. In nucleotides, the CDR3 is TGTGCCACCAGTGACGCCGGGACTTCTAGCAATCAGCCCCAGCATTTT. It encodes CATSDAGTSSNQPQHF.

The rearrangement links TRBV7-9 to TRBJ2-2; tentatively, D is TRBD2 (5 bases). This CDR3 spans 12 amino acids. The V end was cut by 5 bases, the J end by 5 bases, with 6 bases between. Looked up from germline, CDR1 is SEHNR and CDR2 is FQNEAQ (reference sequence). CDR3 residues: CASSRGTGELFF. The CDR3 bases are TGTGCCAGCAGCCGGGGAACCGGGGAGCTGTTTTTT.

This sequence joins TRBV18 and TRBJ1-4; tentatively, D is TRBD1 (6 bases). This CDR3 is 14 amino acids long. V was pared by 6 bases and J by 6 bases, with 14 bases between. Germline V gene sequence: CDR1 KGHSH, CDR2 LQKENI. This CDR3 reads CASSPRGTDEKLFF. The CDR3 DNA sequence: TGTGCCAGCTCCCCGAGGGGGACCGATGAAAAACTGTTTTTT.